The 9 T cell receptor beta chains below were found in one sample sequenced in a study of blood T cell repertoires in COVID-19. Here immunoSEQ multiplex PCR was the method, and the copy in TCRdb shows in-frame clones only, minus some. The repertoire holds around 100,000 clones, with around 85% as singletons. Material: PBMCs or T cells enriched from blood (not recorded which). The receptors were gathered from a woman in her fifties or sixties who had recovered from COVID-19.

The chain couples TRBV27 to TRBJ2-3; 11 bases fit TRBD2. J gave up 0 bases and V 6 bases, and 5 bases lay outside the gene matches. Germline V gene data show CDR1 as MNHEY and CDR2 as SMNVEV (reference sequence). This CDR3 comprises 16 residues. The CDR3 sequence: CASRLVAGGSTDTQYF. The CDR3 DNA reads as TGTGCCAGCAGACTCGTAGCGGGGGGGAGCACAGATACGCAGTATTTT.

This sequence joins TRBV7-9 and TRBJ2-1; D unclear. The CDR3 is 12 amino acids. CDR1 is SEHNR and CDR2 is FQNEAQ in the germline V gene (reference sequence). Trimming shortened V by 2 bases and J by 5 bases, and 4 bases separated the two germline ends. The CDR3 DNA sequence: TGTGCCAGCAGCTTAACAAACAATGAGCAGTTCTTC. It translates to CASSLTNNEQFF.

V gene TRBV19 combines with J gene TRBJ1-5, with 9 bases that match TRBD1. The CDR3 spans 15 residues. J lost 0 bases, V lost 5 bases, and 2 bases had no gene match. Germline V gene lookup returns CDR1 LNHDA and CDR2 SQIVND (reference sequence). The CDR3 DNA is TGTGCCAGTAGTCCACAGGGGGCTAGCAATCAGCCCCAGCATTTT. It codes for CASSPQGASNQPQHF. Full variable domain (rest looked up from reference TRBV19 and TRBJ1-5): DGGITQSPKYLFRKEGQNVTLSCEQNLNHDAMYWYRQDPGQGLRLIYYSQIVNDFQKGDIAEGYSVSREKKESFPLTVTSAQKNPTAFYLCASSPQGASNQPQHFGDGTRLSIL.

V is TRBV15 and J is TRBJ2-4; D uncertain. This CDR3 spans 17 amino acids. Germline values: CDR1 LNHNV, CDR2 YYDKDF (reference sequence). V was shortened by 0 bases and J by 0 bases, with 12 bases between the two germline ends. The CDR3: CATSREEKGLAKNIQYF. CDR3 DNA sequence: TGTGCCACCAGCAGAGAGGAGAAAGGATTAGCCAAAAACATTCAGTACTTC.

The rearrangement links TRBV30 to TRBJ1-2; D is possibly TRBD1 (6 bases). Germline lookup yields CDR1 GTSNPN and CDR2 SVGIG (reference sequence). CDR3 length equals 13 residues. V shed 2 bases and J shed 8 bases, with 15 bases lying between them. CDR3 bases: TGTGCCTGGAGTTCTACAGGGTGGGACGGCTACACCTTC. Amino acid sequence: CAWSSTGWDGYTF. Full variable domain (missing parts from reference TRBV30 and TRBJ1-2): SQTIHQWPATLVQPVGSPLSLECTVEGTSNPNLYWYRQAAGRGLQLLFYSVGIGQISSEVPQNLSASRPQDRQFILSSKKLLLSDSGFYLCAWSSTGWDGYTFGSGTRLTVV.

This clone has a single count. The rearrangement links TRBV5-1 to TRBJ1-2, with TRBD1 matching over 7 bases. Germline V lookup: CDR1 SGHRS, CDR2 YFSETQ. The CDR3 runs 17 residues. The trim removed 4 bases at V and 0 bases at J, leaving 12 bases unmatched. This CDR3 is CASSPTDNRGPNYGYTF. CDR3 bases: TGCGCCAGCAGCCCCACAGACAACAGGGGTCCTAACTATGGCTACACCTTC.

The chain is built from TRBV7-2 and TRBJ2-7; possibly TRBD1 for D (5 bases). Trimming stripped 5 bases from V and 2 bases from J, with 13 bases between. The CDR3 totals 14 residues. CDR1 is SGHTA, CDR2 FQGNSA, per germline. CDR3 loop: CASSPWTDTYEQYF. The CDR3 bases are TGTGCCAGCAGCCCTTGGACGGACACCTACGAGCAGTACTTC.

This clone occurred once. The chain carries TRBV23-1 and TRBJ2-7; TRBD1 matches at 9 bases. TRBV23-1 is flagged as an ORF with uncertain function. Trimming at V came to 6 bases and at J to 2 bases, leaving 8 bases not matched to a gene. The CDR3 is 15 amino acids. The CDR3 DNA reads as TGCGCCAGCAGAGGGACAGGGCGAACTCCCTACGAGCAGTACTTC. Translating gives CASRGTGRTPYEQYF.

The gene calls are TRBV29-1 and TRBJ1-3; 8 nucleotides line up with TRBD1. Germline CDR1 SQVTM, CDR2 ANQGSEA. Trimming removed 0 bases from V and 0 bases from J; junction bases left unmatched: 7. The CDR3 spans 17 residues. The CDR3 nucleotides read TGCAGCGTTGAAGACGCCGGGACAGGCTACTCTGGAAACACCATATATTTT. Its translation is CSVEDAGTGYSGNTIYF.